This T cell receptor (beta chain) was recorded in a study of T cells after yellow fever vaccination. TCRdb reprocessed the 5' RACE reads with MiXCR, giving one entry per CDR3 protein. Of under 600,000 distinct CDR3 sequences listed, 13% were seen once; the top ten hold over 12%. Trimming took 3 bases from V and 4 from J; bases not matched to a gene: 17. The CDR3 spans 19 residues. Germline V CDR1 and CDR2: SGHAT, FQDESV (reference sequence). There are a few counts of this clonotype. The receptor was isolated from a man aged 25-40 years who received the YFV17D yellow fever vaccine. The chain combines TRBV11-1 with TRBJ2-7; 11 bases align to TRBD2. The specimen was PBMCs, collected on the day of the yellow fever booster vaccination. The CDR3 loop reads CASSFGWASGRRGIYEQYF. For the CDR3, the DNA is TGTGCCAGCAGCTTCGGCTGGGCTAGCGGGAGGCGAGGGATATACGAGCAGTACTTC.